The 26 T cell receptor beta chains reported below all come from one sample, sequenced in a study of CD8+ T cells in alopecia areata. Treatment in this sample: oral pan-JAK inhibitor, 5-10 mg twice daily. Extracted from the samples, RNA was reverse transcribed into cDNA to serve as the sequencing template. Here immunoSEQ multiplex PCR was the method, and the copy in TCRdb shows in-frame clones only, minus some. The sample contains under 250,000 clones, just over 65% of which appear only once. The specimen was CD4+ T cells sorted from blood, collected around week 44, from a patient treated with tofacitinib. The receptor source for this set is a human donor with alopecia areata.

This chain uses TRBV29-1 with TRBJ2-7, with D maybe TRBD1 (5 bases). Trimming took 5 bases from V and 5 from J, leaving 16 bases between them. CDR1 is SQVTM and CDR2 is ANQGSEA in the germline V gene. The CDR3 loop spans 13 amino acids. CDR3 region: CSVLGRELNEQYF. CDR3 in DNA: TGCAGCGTTCTAGGCAGGGAACTGAACGAGCAGTACTTC.

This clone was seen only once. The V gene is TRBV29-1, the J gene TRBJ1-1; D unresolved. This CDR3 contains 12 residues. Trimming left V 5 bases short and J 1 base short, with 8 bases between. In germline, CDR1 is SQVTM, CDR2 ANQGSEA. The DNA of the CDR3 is TGCAGCGTTCTGGTCTCGAACACTGAAGCTTTCTTT. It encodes CSVLVSNTEAFF.

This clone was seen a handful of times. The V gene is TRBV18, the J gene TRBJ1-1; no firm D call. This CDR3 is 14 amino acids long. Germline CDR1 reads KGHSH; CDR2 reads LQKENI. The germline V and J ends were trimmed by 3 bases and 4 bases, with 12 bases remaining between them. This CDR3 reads CASSPEGFGTEAFF. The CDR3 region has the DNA TGTGCCAGCTCACCGGAGGGTTTTGGCACTGAAGCTTTCTTT.

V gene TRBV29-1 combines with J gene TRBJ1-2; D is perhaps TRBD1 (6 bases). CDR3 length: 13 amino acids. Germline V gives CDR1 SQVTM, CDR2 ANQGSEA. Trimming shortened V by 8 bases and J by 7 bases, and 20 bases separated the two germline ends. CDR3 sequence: CSSQQGGRVGYTF. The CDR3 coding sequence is TGCAGCTCACAACAGGGAGGAAGGGTTGGCTACACCTTC.

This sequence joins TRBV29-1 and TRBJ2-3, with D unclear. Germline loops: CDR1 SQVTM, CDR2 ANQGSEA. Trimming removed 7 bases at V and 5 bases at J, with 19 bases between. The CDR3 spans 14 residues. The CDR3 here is CSAHVRMMGDTQYF. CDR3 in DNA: TGCAGCGCCCACGTGCGTATGATGGGAGATACGCAGTATTTT.

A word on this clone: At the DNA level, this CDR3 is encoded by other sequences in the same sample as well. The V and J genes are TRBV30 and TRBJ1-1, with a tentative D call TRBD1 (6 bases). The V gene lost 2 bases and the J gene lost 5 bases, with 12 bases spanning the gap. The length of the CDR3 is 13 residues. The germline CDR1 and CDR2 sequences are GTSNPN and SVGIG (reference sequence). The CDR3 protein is CAWSRQGGTEAFF. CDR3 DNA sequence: TGTGCCTGGAGTCGACAAGGGGGGACTGAAGCTTTCTTT. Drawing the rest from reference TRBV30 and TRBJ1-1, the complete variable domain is SQTIHQWPATLVQPVGSPLSLECTVEGTSNPNLYWYRQAAGRGLQLLFYSVGIGQISSEVPQNLSASRPQDRQFILSSKKLLLSDSGFYLCAWSRQGGTEAFFGQGTRLTVV.

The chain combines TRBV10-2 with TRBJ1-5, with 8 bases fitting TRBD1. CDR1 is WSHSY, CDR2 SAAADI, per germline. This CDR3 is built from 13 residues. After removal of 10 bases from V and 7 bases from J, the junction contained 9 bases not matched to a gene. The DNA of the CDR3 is TGCGCCACCATGGACAGGGCCTACCAGCCCCAGCATTTT. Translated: CATMDRAYQPQHF.

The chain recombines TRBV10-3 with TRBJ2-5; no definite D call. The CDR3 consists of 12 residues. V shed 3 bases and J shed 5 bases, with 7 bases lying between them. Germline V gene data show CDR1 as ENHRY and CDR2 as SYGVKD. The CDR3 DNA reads TGTGCCATCAGTGACATCAGGGAGACCCAGTACTTC. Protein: CAISDIRETQYF.

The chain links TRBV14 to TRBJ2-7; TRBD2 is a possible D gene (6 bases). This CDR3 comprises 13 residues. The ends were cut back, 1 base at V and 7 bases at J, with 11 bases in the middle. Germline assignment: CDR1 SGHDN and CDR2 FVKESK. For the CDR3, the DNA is TGTGCCAGCAGCCAAGTGAGGGCGGGGGAGCAGTACTTC. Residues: CASSQVRAGEQYF.

This CDR3 is CASSAGMGTGGYTF. CDR3 sequence (DNA): TGTGCCAGCAGTGCCGGGATGGGTACCGGCGGCTACACCTTC. The V and J genes are TRBV25-1 and TRBJ1-2, with D uncertain. Trimming shortened V by 4 bases and J by 8 bases, and 17 bases separated the two germline ends. Germline CDR1 is MGHDK and CDR2 is SYGVNS. The CDR3 loop spans 14 amino acids.

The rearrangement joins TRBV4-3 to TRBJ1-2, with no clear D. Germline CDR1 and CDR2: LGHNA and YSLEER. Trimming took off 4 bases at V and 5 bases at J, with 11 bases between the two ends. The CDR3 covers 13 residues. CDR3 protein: CASSPGMRYGYTF. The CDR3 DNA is TGCGCCAGCAGCCCCGGGATGCGGTATGGCTACACCTTC.

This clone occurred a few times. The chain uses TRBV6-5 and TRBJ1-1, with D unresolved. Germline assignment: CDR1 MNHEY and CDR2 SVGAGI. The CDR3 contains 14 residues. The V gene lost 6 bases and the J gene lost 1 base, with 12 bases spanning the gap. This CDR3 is CASRPTSRNTEAFF. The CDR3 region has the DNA TGTGCCAGCAGGCCGACATCGCGGAACACTGAAGCTTTCTTT.

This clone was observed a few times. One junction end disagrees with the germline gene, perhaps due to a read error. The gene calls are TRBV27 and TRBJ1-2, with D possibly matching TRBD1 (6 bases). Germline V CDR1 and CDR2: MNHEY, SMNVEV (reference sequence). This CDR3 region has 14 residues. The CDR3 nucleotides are TGTGCCAGCAGTATATCACAGGGTCTGGTTGGCTACACCTTC. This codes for CASSISQGLVGYTF.

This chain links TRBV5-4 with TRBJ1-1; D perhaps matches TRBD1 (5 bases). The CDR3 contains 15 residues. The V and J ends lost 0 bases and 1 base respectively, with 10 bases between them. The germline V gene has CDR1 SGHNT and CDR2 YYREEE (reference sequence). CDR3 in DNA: TGTGCCAGCAGCTTGGGGCAGGGTACGAACACTGAAGCTTTCTTT. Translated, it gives CASSLGQGTNTEAFF. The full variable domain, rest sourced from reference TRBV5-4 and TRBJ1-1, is ETGVTQSPTHLIKTRGQQVTLRCSSQSGHNTVSWYQQALGQGPQFIFQYYREEENGRGNFPPRFSGLQFPNYSSELNVNALELDDSALYLCASSLGQGTNTEAFFGQGTRLTVV.

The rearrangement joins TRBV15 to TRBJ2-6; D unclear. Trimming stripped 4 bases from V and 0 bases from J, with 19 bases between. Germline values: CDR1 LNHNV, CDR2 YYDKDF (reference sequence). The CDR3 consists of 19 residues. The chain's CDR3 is CATSKRQRPDGSGANVLTF. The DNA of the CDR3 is TGTGCCACCAGCAAACGGCAAAGGCCCGACGGCTCTGGGGCCAACGTCCTGACTTTC.

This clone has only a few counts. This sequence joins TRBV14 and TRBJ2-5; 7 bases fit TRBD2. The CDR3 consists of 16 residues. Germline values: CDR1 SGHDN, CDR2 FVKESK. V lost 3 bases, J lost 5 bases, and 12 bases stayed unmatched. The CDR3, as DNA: TGTGCCAGCAGCCACATGGGGAGGGAAACGGTGGAGACCCAGTACTTC. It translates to CASSHMGRETVETQYF.

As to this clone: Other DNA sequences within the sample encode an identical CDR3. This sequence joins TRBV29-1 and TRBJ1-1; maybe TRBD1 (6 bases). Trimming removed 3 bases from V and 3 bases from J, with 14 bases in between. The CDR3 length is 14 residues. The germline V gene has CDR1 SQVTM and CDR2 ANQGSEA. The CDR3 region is CSVDNREVDTEAFF. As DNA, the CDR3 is TGCAGCGTTGACAACAGGGAGGTGGACACTGAAGCTTTCTTT.

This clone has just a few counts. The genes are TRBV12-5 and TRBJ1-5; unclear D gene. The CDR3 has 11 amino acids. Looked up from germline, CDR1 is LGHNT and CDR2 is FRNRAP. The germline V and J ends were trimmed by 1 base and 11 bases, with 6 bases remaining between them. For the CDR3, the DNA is TGTGCTAGTGGTTTGGGGGAGGCCCAGCATTTT. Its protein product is CASGLGEAQHF. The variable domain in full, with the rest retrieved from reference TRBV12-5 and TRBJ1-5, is DARVTQTPRHKVTEMGQEVTMRCQPILGHNTVFWYRQTMMQGLELLAYFRNRAPLDDSGMPKDRFSAEMPDATLATLKIQPSEPRDSAVYFCASGLGEAQHFGDGTRLSIL.

As DNA, the CDR3 is TGTGCCTGGAGGGGACAGGTACGCTACACCTTC. Its translation: CAWRGQVRYTF. V is TRBV30 and J is TRBJ1-2; 8 positions match TRBD1. After removal of 3 bases from V and 9 bases from J, the junction contained 3 bases not matched to a gene. Germline CDR1 and CDR2: GTSNPN and SVGIG (reference sequence). CDR3 length: 11 residues.

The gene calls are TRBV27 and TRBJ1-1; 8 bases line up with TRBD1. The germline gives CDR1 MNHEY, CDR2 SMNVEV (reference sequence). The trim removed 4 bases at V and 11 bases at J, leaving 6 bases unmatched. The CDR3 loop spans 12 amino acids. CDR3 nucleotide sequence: TGTGCCAGCAGTTCCCCGACAGGGGTGGCTTTCTTT. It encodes CASSSPTGVAFF.

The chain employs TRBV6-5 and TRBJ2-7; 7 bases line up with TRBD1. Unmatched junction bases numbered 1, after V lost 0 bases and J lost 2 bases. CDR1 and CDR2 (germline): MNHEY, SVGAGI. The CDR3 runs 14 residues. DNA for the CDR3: TGTGCCAGCAGTTACTCGGGACAGACCTACGAGCAGTACTTC. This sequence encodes CASSYSGQTYEQYF.

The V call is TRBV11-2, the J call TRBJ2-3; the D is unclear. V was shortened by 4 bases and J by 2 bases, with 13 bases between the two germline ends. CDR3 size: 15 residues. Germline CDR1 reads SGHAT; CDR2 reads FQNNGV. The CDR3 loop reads CASSSPLGTTDTQYF. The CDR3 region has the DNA TGTGCCAGCAGCTCCCCCTTGGGCACCACAGATACGCAGTATTTT.

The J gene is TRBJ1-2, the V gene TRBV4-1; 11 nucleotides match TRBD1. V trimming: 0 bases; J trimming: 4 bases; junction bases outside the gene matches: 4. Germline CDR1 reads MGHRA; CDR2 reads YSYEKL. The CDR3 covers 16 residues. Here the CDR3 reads CASSQEGQGAFYGYTF. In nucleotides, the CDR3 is TGCGCCAGCAGCCAAGAAGGACAGGGGGCTTTCTATGGCTACACCTTC.

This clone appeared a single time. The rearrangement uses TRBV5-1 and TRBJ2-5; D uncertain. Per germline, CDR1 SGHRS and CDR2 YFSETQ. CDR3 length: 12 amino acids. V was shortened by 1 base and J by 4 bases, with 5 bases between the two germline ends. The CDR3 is CASSLSAETQYF. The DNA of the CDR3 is TGCGCCAGCAGCTTGAGTGCAGAGACCCAGTACTTC.

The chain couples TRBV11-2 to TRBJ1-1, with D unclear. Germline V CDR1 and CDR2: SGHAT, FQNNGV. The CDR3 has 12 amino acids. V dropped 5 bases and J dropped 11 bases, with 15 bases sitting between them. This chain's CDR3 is CASSPPGAGAFF. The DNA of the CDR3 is TGTGCCAGCAGCCCTCCTGGCGCGGGGGCTTTCTTT.

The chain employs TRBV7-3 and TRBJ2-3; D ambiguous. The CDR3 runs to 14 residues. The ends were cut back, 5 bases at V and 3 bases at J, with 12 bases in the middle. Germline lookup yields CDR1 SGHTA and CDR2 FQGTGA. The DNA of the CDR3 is TGTGCCAGCAGCCCTACCCCTTTGACAGATACGCAGTATTTT. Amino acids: CASSPTPLTDTQYF.